This TCR beta chain is from a study of T cell responses to AZD1222 COVID-19 vaccine. Study context: Investigators merged groups given second doses at roughly 4 or roughly 12 weeks.

Libraries were prepared by immunoSEQ multiplex PCR; TCRdb keeps only in-frame clonotypes and omits some of them. The sample records 85,000 to 90,000 clones, around 90% being singletons. The CDR3 loop spans 12 amino acids. The V end lost 5 bases, the J end lost 8 bases, and 12 bases lay between the germline ends. Germline lookup yields CDR1 SEHNR and CDR2 FQNEAQ (reference sequence). The chain uses TRBV7-9 and TRBJ1-1; no firm D call. The specimen was peripheral blood, collected on day 0 of AZD1222 vaccination. This clonotype originated in an adult in good health. The CDR3 here is CASSIESAEAFF. DNA of the CDR3: TGTGCCAGCAGCATCGAGTCCGCAGAAGCTTTCTTT.